This T cell receptor (beta chain) was recorded in a study of control samples from healthy donors and cancer patients. The CDR3 length is 16 residues. Per germline, CDR1 SGDLS and CDR2 YYNGEE. With 0 bases clipped from V and 4 bases from J, the junction kept 6 bases outside the gene matches. TCRdb's copy holds only in-frame clones and misses some; the assay was immunoSEQ multiplex PCR. Among under 90,000 clones, roughly 92% were seen once, and the ten largest hold 5.8%. This clonotype was obtained from a woman aged 60-75 years in good health. The sequenced sample consisted of blood. The chain employs TRBV9 and TRBJ2-2; TRBD1 aligns across 7 bases. DNA for the CDR3: TGTGCCAGCAGCGTAGGACAGGGCGAAATCACCGGGGAGCTGTTTTTT. It specifies CASSVGQGEITGELFF.